The clone carrying this TCR beta chain appeared once. Its antigen remains unidentified. This record comes from a study of shared clonotypes between healthy human individuals. CD8 cells classed as naive were CD45RO-negative and positively selected for CCR7, excluding terminally differentiated effector memory CD45RA+ cells. Original methodology: ImmunoSEQ output held junction-only sequences without quality scores, so filtering differed. Profiled with immunoSEQ multiplex PCR; TCRdb holds only in-frame clones, not every one. D and trimming were read from the DNA, whereas the V and J calls and clone size are those reported in that table. This repertoire shows roughly 1,800,000 clones, about 95% found once; its top ten account for 1% to 1.5%. Study results and limitations: For sorted subsets, rarefaction showed incomplete sequencing despite large depth.

Per the germline V gene, CDR1 is MDHEN and CDR2 is SYDVKM. The CDR3 is 13 residues long. The V end lost 2 bases, the J end lost 6 bases, and 11 bases lay between the germline ends. The receptor's source is a man aged 18 to 29 in good health. The genes are TRBV28 and TRBJ2-7, with a weak D call TRBD1 (6 bases). Sequenced: naive CD8+ T cells sorted from blood. The CDR3 DNA reads TGTGCCAGCAGTTTAAAACAGGGCGGCGAGCAGTACTTC. Translation: CASSLKQGGEQYF.